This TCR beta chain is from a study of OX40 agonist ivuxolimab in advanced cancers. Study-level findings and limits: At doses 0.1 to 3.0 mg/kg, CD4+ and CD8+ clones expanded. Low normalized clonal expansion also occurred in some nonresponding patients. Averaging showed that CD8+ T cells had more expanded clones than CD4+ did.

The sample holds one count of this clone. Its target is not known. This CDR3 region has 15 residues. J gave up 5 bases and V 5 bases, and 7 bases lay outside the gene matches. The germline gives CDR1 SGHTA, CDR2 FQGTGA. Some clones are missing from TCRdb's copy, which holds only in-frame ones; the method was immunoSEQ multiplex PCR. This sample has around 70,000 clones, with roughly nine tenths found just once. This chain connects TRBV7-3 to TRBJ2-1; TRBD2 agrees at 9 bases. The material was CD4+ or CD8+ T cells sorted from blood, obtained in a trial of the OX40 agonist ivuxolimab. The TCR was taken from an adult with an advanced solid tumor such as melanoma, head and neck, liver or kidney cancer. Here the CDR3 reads CASSLRTSANNEQFF. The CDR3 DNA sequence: TGTGCCAGCAGCCTAAGGACTAGCGCTAACAATGAGCAGTTCTTC.